The 19 T cell receptor beta chains below all came from one sample that was sequenced in a study of OX40 agonist ivuxolimab in advanced cancers. Libraries were prepared through the immunoSEQ multiplex PCR assay. The table comes from immuneACCESS by way of TCRdb, which keeps in-frame sequences with V and J called. Part of the clones is missing from these tables; in studies checked, under half for an unresolved V gene and the rest for unknown reasons. The sample profile shows roughly 50,000 clones; 87% of them were found once. The ten largest clonotypes hold about 0.36% of the sample. The input for sequencing was CD4+ or CD8+ T cells sorted from blood, taken in a trial of the OX40 agonist ivuxolimab. The receptors derive from an adult with an advanced solid tumor such as melanoma, head and neck, liver or kidney cancer.

The chain recombines TRBV5-1 with TRBJ1-1; D possibly corresponds to TRBD1 (6 bases). From germline, CDR1 is SGHRS and CDR2 YFSETQ. The CDR3 runs to 16 residues. Trimming removed 0 bases from V and 1 base from J, with 13 bases in between. In nucleotides, the CDR3 is TGCGCCAGCAGCTTGGCACCCGGGGGGCCGAACACTGAAGCTTTCTTT. Its translation: CASSLAPGGPNTEAFF.

V usage is TRBV7-2 and J usage is TRBJ1-4, with 7 bases aligning to TRBD1. The CDR3 loop spans 15 amino acids. V gave up 5 bases and J gave up 8 bases; unmatched junction bases: 11. Germline V gene data show CDR1 as SGHTA and CDR2 as FQGNSA. As DNA, the CDR3 is TGTGCCAGCAGCGACTCGACAGGGTCAGGAGAAAAACTGTTTTTT. Amino acid sequence: CASSDSTGSGEKLFF. The full variable domain, with the rest looked up from reference TRBV7-2 and TRBJ1-4, is GAGVSQSPSNKVTEKGKDVELRCDPISGHTALYWYRQSLGQGLEFLIYFQGNSAPDKSGLPSDRFSAERTGGSVSTLTIQRTQQEDSAVYLCASSDSTGSGEKLFFGSGTQLSVL.

The chain recombines TRBV9 with TRBJ1-1, with D perhaps matching TRBD1 (6 bases). Trimming took off 3 bases at V and 1 base at J, with 13 bases between the two ends. CDR3 length: 15 residues. Germline loops: CDR1 SGDLS, CDR2 YYNGEE. Here the CDR3 reads CASSGIGQRNTEAFF. The CDR3 nucleotides are TGTGCCAGCAGCGGAATCGGACAGAGGAACACTGAAGCTTTCTTT.

The chain has TRBV29-1 and TRBJ1-2; the D is unclear. This CDR3 contains 12 residues. The ends were cut back, 7 bases at V and 2 bases at J, with 11 bases in the middle. The V gene's germline CDR1 is SQVTM and CDR2 ANQGSEA. CDR3 in amino acids: CSARTDNYGYTF. In DNA, the CDR3 is TGCAGCGCTCGGACGGACAACTATGGCTACACCTTC. The complete variable domain, with remaining parts taken from reference TRBV29-1 and TRBJ1-2, reads SAVISQKPSRDICQRGTSLTIQCQVDSQVTMMFWYRQQPGQSLTLIATANQGSEATYESGFVIDKFPISRPNLTFSTLTVSNMSPEDSSIYLCSARTDNYGYTFGSGTRLTVV.

The V call is TRBV19, the J call TRBJ1-5, with D uncertain. Trimming took off 0 bases at V and 3 bases at J, with 18 bases between the two ends. This CDR3 contains 18 residues. The germline CDR1 and CDR2 sequences are LNHDA and SQIVND (reference sequence). The CDR3 coding sequence is TGTGCCAGTAGTATAGATTCCAGATGGCAGGAACTCAATCAGCCCCAGCATTTT. This codes for CASSIDSRWQELNQPQHF.

Written as DNA, the CDR3 is TGCAGCGTTGAGTCTTTGGACAGGGGGCGGGATGAAAAACTGTTTTTT. Translation gives CSVESLDRGRDEKLFF. V usage is TRBV29-1 and J usage is TRBJ1-4, with 11 bases matching TRBD1. The CDR3 consists of 16 residues. The germline gives CDR1 SQVTM, CDR2 ANQGSEA. Trimming took 3 bases from V and 6 from J; bases not matched to a gene: 9.

V is TRBV27 and J is TRBJ2-7; the D gene is possibly TRBD2 (6 bases). Trimming took off 6 bases at V and 9 bases at J, with 18 bases between the two ends. The CDR3 runs 13 residues. CDR1 and CDR2 from the germline V gene are MNHEY and SMNVEV (reference sequence). The CDR3 loop is CASSSGTAAGQYF. The CDR3 DNA is TGTGCCAGCAGCTCCGGGACTGCCGCCGGGCAGTACTTC.

V and J are TRBV5-1 and TRBJ1-2, with D possibly TRBD1 on 5 matching bases. Trimming left V 4 bases short and J 6 bases short, with 19 bases between. Per the germline V gene, CDR1 is SGHRS and CDR2 is YFSETQ. CDR3 length equals 15 residues. The CDR3 here is CASSRPGGDWDGYTF. DNA of the CDR3: TGCGCCAGCAGCCGCCCTGGGGGGGACTGGGATGGCTACACCTTC.

The rearrangement uses TRBV5-1 and TRBJ1-6; weak D call: TRBD1 (6 bases). The CDR3 sequence is 16 residues long. Germline V gene lookup returns CDR1 SGHRS and CDR2 YFSETQ. Trimming pared 0 bases from V and 7 bases from J, leaving 14 bases between. CDR3: CASSLVGVGQNSPLHF. Written as DNA, the CDR3 is TGCGCCAGCAGCTTGGTCGGGGTCGGACAGAATTCACCCCTCCACTTT.

This clone was picked up a small number of times. V and J are TRBV2 and TRBJ1-6; 8 nucleotides match TRBD1. The germline V gene has CDR1 SNHLY and CDR2 FYNNEI. This CDR3 is 14 amino acids long. The J segment lost 10 bases and the V segment lost 5 bases, leaving 7 bases of the junction unmatched. The CDR3 protein is CASSIDRGGSPLHF. The CDR3 DNA reads TGTGCCAGCAGTATTGACAGGGGCGGGTCACCCCTCCACTTT.

Concerning this clone: The same CDR3 can be traced to other DNA sequences in this sample. The rearrangement links TRBV7-9 to TRBJ2-7; 10 nucleotides align to TRBD1. Losses at the gene ends were 5 bases for V and 0 bases for J; bases not matched to a gene: 4. Per the germline V gene, CDR1 is SEHNR and CDR2 is FQNEAQ (reference sequence). The CDR3 runs to 15 residues. CDR3 coding DNA: TGTGCCAGCAGCCCTCGGACAGGGGGCTCCTACGAGCAGTACTTC. This sequence encodes CASSPRTGGSYEQYF.

This chain links TRBV6-1 with TRBJ1-1; D is uncertain. The germline gives CDR1 MNHNS, CDR2 SASEGT. The CDR3 loop spans 14 amino acids. Trimming cost V 0 bases and J 8 bases, with 13 bases left between them. The CDR3 loop is CASSEAQWRTEAFF. Written as DNA, the CDR3 is TGTGCCAGCAGTGAAGCACAATGGCGGACCGAAGCTTTCTTT.

The gene calls are TRBV5-6 and TRBJ1-1; tentatively, D is TRBD1 (5 bases). Germline V gene sequence: CDR1 SGHDT, CDR2 YYEEEE. V was clipped by 4 bases and J by 9 bases, with 16 bases between them. The length of the CDR3 is 13 residues. The CDR3 loop reads CASSPGMGVQAFF. CDR3 coding DNA: TGTGCCAGCAGCCCGGGGATGGGGGTTCAAGCTTTCTTT.

This clone was counted only a few times. The chain joins TRBV30 to TRBJ1-1; no reliable D call. CDR3 length equals 11 residues. Between the trimmed V and J ends, which lost 0 bases and 12 bases, there was a span of 11 bases. From germline, CDR1 is GTSNPN and CDR2 SVGIG (reference sequence). CDR3 sequence: CAWSVQQVTFF. Written as DNA, the CDR3 is TGTGCCTGGAGTGTTCAACAAGTAACTTTCTTT. Full variable domain (remainder filled in from reference TRBV30 and TRBJ1-1): SQTIHQWPATLVQPVGSPLSLECTVEGTSNPNLYWYRQAAGRGLQLLFYSVGIGQISSEVPQNLSASRPQDRQFILSSKKLLLSDSGFYLCAWSVQQVTFFGQGTRLTVV.

The gene calls are TRBV2 and TRBJ1-1; D not certain. The germline V and J ends were trimmed by 2 bases and 6 bases, with 10 bases remaining between them. The CDR3 consists of 13 residues. In germline, CDR1 is SNHLY, CDR2 FYNNEI. The chain's CDR3 is CASSETRSPEAFF. DNA of the CDR3: TGTGCCAGCAGTGAAACCCGGTCCCCTGAAGCTTTCTTT.

This rearrangement joins TRBV30 to TRBJ1-2; D not resolved. Per germline, CDR1 GTSNPN and CDR2 SVGIG (reference sequence). The CDR3 runs 16 residues. Trimming cost V 1 base and J 3 bases, with 18 bases left between them. CDR3 coding DNA: TGTGCCTGGAGTGGAATTATTGGGAGCGGTGACTATGGCTACACCTTC. It codes for CAWSGIIGSGDYGYTF.

This sequence joins TRBV7-2 and TRBJ1-2; no firm D call. V was shortened by 8 bases and J by 3 bases, with 13 bases between the two germline ends. Germline V gives CDR1 SGHTA, CDR2 FQGNSA. CDR3 length equals 13 residues. CDR3 DNA: TGTGCCAGCGACAAGGGCACCTACTATGGCTACACCTTC. Amino acids: CASDKGTYYGYTF.

CDR3 region: CASNSGGAEEQYF. CDR3 DNA sequence: TGTGCCAGCAATTCCGGGGGGGCGGAAGAGCAGTACTTC. The V gene is TRBV28, the J gene TRBJ2-7; 8 nucleotides line up with TRBD2. V dropped 7 bases and J dropped 7; count of bases not matched to a gene: 9. This CDR3 spans 13 amino acids. Germline values: CDR1 MDHEN, CDR2 SYDVKM.

In this sample, this clone turned up once. The rearrangement joins TRBV7-9 to TRBJ2-5; a possible D gene is TRBD2 (6 bases). Trimming left V 1 base short and J 5 bases short, with 17 bases between. Germline values: CDR1 SEHNR, CDR2 FQNEAQ (reference sequence). This CDR3 contains 16 residues. The CDR3 DNA reads as TGTGCCAGCAGCTTAGAGGTGGGAGGATTGGAGGAGACCCAGTACTTC. Residues: CASSLEVGGLEETQYF.